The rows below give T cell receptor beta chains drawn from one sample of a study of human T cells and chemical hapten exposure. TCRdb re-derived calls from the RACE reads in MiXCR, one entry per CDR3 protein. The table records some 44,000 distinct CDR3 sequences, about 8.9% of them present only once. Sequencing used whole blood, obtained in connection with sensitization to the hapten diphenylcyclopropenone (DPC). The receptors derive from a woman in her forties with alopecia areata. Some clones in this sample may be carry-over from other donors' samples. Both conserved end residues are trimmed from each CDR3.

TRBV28 ASRPGHAYEQY
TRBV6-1 ASSPDGGGPNTGELF
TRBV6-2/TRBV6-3 ASTETELFGNTIY
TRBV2 ASSPRGVANYEQY
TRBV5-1 ASSLDVGNTDTQY
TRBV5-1 ASSLETANYNSPLH
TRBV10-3 AISGGPGTTEAF
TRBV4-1 ASSHAGSGGTEAF
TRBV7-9 ASSQTGDTGELF
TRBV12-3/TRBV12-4 ASSSRRRGGLTEAF
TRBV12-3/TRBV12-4 ASTFGTGQPLH
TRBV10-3 AISELNGSGGRTDTQY
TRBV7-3 ASSLTIAGPQETQY
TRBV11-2 ASSTDGLYGYT
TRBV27 ASSFGYEQY
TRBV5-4 ASSPRGSVSYNEQF
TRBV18 ASSPKTDTEAF
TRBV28 ASSQAGFNEKLF
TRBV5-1 ASSSDRPPYEQY
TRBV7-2 ASSLVRARQQY
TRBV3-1 ASSQGRTDYYGYT
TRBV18 ASSPGTGNTEAF
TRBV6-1 AITPGQGNSPLH
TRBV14 ASSRRGLAGANTGELF
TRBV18 ASSWDRDNTEAF
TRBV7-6 ASSPGGGVGTDTQY
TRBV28 ASATSFPDTQY
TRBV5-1 ASGRLAGEEY
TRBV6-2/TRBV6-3 ASSFPTSSSRGHEQF
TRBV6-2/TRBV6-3 ASSYAPSLVGGNTGELF
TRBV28 ASRLGGVPNTGELF
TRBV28 ASSPLGRPNSPLH
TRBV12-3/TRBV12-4 ASRSFGTGAYGYT
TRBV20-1 SPKRGKEETQY
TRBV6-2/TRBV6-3 ASSLAETYEQY
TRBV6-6 ASSYSQGVAEAF
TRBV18 ASSPLDPGLASEQY
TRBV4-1 ASSQDGLAGQETQY
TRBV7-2 AGSLVGGETQY
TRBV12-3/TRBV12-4 ASSLASLMSEQY
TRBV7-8 ASSIMGRGYGYT
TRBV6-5 ASRRGPANYGYT
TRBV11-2 ASSFEAGNQETQY
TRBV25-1 ASSEAREQETQY
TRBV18 ASSPDGTANYGYT
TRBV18 ASSPKQGRRTEAF
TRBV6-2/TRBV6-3 ASSWTGGQGSTGELF
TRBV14 ASSQNYNEQF
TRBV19 ASSTGQGENTGELF
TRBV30 VWTGDGYEQY
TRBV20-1 SARGSLIGTIYEQY
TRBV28 ASSSGSETQY
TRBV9 ASSVESRQGKQF
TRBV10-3 ATGDRGNYGYT
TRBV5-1 ASSLAPGDTQY
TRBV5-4 ASSLNRAVNEKLF
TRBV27 ASSFAGAAQTQY